This TCR beta chain was observed in a study of blood T cell repertoires in COVID-19 (dated by TCRdb to between 2020 and 2021). Concerning the study at large: Samples from collaborators originated in the United States, Italy and Spain and spanned both the acute and convalescent phases of COVID-19. A de-identified subject ID, COVID-19 status, age in years and sex were almost always included in the sample metadata. The material from the prospective study consisted of cDNA or gDNA derived from T cells, B-cell-depleted T cells, or PBMCs. The dataset comprised deeply sampled blood TCRbeta repertoires from subjects exposed to, actively infected with, or recovered from COVID-19. The repertoires were released in a freely available public database meant as a resource for research on the immune response to SARS-CoV-2. The samples were drawn from two sources: the first 160 participants of the ongoing ImmuneRACE study, and 1,200 or so subjects contributed by 6 global collaborators. Where available, HLA class I and class II types were taken from metadata supplied by the sample provider and were not determined by assay-based typing.

Whole blood was collected in K2EDTA tubes by collaborating institutions according to the institutions' own protocols. For TCRbeta analysis, collaborators shipped samples in one of three forms: frozen whole blood, isolated PBMCs, or DNA extracted from either of those sample types. General conclusions and limits of the study: Clinical and demographic metadata were provided uncurated, with the amount varying by source and participant.

TCRbeta CDR3 regions were amplified from genomic DNA using the immunoSEQ Assay, a bias-controlled multiplex PCR. As for the authors' bioinformatics: Within the assay, amplification of reference gene primers was used to estimate how many nucleated cells each sample contained. Sequence reads were collapsed and filtered to measure the absolute abundance of every unique TCRbeta CDR3 rearrangement. For each sample, productive Simpson clonality was calculated by taking the square root of Simpson's diversity index across productive rearrangements. Held by TCRdb, this immuneACCESS table contains in-frame sequences only and omits some clones. Under half of the omission traces to an unresolved V gene where checked; the cause of the rest is unknown. For V, J and clone size, that table is used; D and trimming come from the DNA. The sample includes roughly 24,000 clones, with roughly 92% observed a single time. The ten biggest clones cover almost 8% of the sample.

Of note for this clone: The antigen this receptor binds is unknown. Per-base qualities were not stored, and no clone one base away is much larger.

The germline V gene provides CDR1 SGHVS and CDR2 FNYEAQ. The CDR3, from cysteine to phenylalanine, totals 15 residues. Only the CDR3 portion is preserved as DNA: 45 bases, with reading frame beginning at the first base. V and J are trimmed by 5 bases and 4 bases, and the gene matches miss 11 bases of the junction. Sequencing was done on a sample of peripheral blood. Here the chain combines TRBV7-6 and TRBJ2-7; 7 middle bases align to TRBD2. The receptor was derived from a human donor in a cohort sampled during active COVID-19. The CDR3 here reads CASSPYSAGPYEQYF. Here is the DNA: TGTGCCAGCAGCCCATACTCAGCGGGACCGTACGAGCAGTACTTC.